This T cell receptor beta chain emerged from a study of CD8+CD57+ T cells in acquired aplastic anemia. Study information: Average DNA yield from sorted CD4+ and CD8+ cells was approximately 3 ug. General observations from the study: Patients did not significantly differ from controls in CD8+ Simpson's diversity. Patients and controls were found to share more than 25 CD8+ CDR3 sequences.

Comment on this clonotype: The antigen remains undetermined.

CD8+CD57+ cell expansion had been shown by flow cytometry in patients chosen for sequencing. The blood sampling took place in patients who had so far received no therapy. This CDR3 region has 15 residues. In germline, CDR1 is SGHTA, CDR2 FQGNSA. With 3 bases removed from V and 4 bases from J, the gap between germline ends came to 15 bases. Genomic DNA constituted the template upon which TCR beta VDJ and CDR3 profiling was performed. TCRdb used MiXCR to reprocess the reads, holding one entry per CDR3 protein. Among around 180,000 distinct CDR3 sequences listed, roughly half were seen once. Sequenced: sorted CD4+, CD8+, or CD8+CD57+ T cells (not recorded which) from PBMCs. The rearrangement links TRBV7-2 to TRBJ1-1; D is perhaps TRBD1 (5 bases). The TCR comes from a human donor with aplastic anemia. The CDR3 loop reads CASSFPSRAGTEAFF. Written as DNA, the CDR3 is TGTGCCAGCAGCTTCCCTTCCAGGGCCGGCACTGAAGCTTTCTTT.